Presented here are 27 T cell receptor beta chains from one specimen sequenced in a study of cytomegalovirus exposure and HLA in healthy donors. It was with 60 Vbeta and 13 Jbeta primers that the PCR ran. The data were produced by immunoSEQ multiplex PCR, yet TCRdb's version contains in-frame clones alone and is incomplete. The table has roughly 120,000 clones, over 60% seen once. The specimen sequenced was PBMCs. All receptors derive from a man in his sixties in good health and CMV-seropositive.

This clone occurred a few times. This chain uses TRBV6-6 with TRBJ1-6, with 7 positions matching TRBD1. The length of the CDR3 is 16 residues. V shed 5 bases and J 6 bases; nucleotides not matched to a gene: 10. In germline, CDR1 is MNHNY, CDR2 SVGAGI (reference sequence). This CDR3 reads CASSQRAGTANSPLHF. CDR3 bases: TGTGCCAGCAGTCAACGAGCCGGGACAGCTAATTCACCCCTCCACTTT.

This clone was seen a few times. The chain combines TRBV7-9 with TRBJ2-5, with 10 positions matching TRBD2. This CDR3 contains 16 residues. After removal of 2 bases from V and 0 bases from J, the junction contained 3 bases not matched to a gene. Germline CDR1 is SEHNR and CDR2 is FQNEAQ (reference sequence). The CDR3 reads CASSLIAGGNQETQYF. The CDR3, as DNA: TGTGCCAGCAGCTTAATAGCGGGGGGCAACCAAGAGACCCAGTACTTC.

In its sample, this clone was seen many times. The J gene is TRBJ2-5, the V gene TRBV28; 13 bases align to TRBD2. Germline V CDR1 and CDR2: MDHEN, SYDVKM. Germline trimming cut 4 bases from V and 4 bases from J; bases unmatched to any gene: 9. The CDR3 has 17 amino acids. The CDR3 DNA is TGTGCCAGCAGTTCACGACTAGCGGGGGGCAGGGGAGAGACCCAGTACTTC. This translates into CASSSRLAGGRGETQYF. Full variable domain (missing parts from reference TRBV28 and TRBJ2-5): DVKVTQSSRYLVKRTGEKVFLECVQDMDHENMFWYRQDPGLGLRLIYFSYDVKMKEKGDIPEGYSVSREKKERFSLILESASTNQTSMYLCASSSRLAGGRGETQYFGPGTRLLVL.

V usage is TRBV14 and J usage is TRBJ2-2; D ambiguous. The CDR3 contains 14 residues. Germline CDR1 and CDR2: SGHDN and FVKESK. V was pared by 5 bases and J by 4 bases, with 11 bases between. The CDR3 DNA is TGTGCCAGCAGCTTGCTGGTCGGCACCGGGGAGCTGTTTTTT. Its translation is CASSLLVGTGELFF.

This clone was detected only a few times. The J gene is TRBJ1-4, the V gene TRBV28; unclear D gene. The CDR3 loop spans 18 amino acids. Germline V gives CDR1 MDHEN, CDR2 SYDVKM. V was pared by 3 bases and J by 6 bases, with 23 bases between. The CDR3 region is CASSFRSPGLGDYEKLFF. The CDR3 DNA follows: TGTGCCAGCAGTTTTCGGAGTCCCGGACTCGGGGATTATGAAAAACTGTTTTTT.

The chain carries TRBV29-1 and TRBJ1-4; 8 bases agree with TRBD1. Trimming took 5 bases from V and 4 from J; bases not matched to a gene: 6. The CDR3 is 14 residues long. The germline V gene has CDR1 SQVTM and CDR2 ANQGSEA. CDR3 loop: CSVFTGGHNEKLFF. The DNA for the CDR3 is TGCAGCGTTTTCACAGGGGGACATAATGAAAAACTGTTTTTT.

Here the CDR3 reads CASSLLLLTNNEQFF. Here the CDR3 DNA reads TGTGCCAGCAGTCTTCTCCTTCTTACTAACAATGAGCAGTTCTTC. This chain links TRBV28 with TRBJ2-1; unclear D gene. The V gene's germline CDR1 is MDHEN and CDR2 SYDVKM. The CDR3 consists of 15 residues. The ends were cut back, 5 bases at V and 5 bases at J, with 16 bases in the middle.

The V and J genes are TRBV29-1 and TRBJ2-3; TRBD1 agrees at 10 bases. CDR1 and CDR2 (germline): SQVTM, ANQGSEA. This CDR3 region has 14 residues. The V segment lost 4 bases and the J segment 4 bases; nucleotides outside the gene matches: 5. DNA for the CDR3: TGCAGCGTTGGACAGGGGGCAGATGCAGATACGCAGTATTTT. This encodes CSVGQGADADTQYF.

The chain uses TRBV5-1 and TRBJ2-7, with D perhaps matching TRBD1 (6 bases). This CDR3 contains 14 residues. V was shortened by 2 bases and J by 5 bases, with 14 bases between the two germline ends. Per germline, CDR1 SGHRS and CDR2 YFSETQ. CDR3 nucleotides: TGCGCCAGCAGCTTTGGGACATTGGAGCACGAGCAGTACTTC. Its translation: CASSFGTLEHEQYF.

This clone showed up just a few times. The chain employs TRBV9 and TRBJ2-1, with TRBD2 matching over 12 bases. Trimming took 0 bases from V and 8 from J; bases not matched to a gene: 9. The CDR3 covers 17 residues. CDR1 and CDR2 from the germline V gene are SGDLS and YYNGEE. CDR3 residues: CASSVDSLLAGGDEQFF. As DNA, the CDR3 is TGTGCCAGCAGCGTAGATTCCCTCCTAGCGGGGGGGGATGAGCAGTTCTTC.

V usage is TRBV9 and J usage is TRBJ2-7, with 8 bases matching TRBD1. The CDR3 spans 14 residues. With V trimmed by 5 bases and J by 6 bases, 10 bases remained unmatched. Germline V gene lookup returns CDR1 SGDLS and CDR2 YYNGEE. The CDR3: CASSARGRQGEQYF. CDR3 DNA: TGTGCCAGCAGTGCCAGGGGGCGGCAGGGCGAGCAGTACTTC.

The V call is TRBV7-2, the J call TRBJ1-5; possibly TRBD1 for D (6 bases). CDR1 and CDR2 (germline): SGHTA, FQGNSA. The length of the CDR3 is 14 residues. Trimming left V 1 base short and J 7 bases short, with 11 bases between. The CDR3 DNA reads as TGTGCCAGCAGCTTAGAGGACAGTCTCCAGCCCCAGCATTTT. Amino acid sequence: CASSLEDSLQPQHF.

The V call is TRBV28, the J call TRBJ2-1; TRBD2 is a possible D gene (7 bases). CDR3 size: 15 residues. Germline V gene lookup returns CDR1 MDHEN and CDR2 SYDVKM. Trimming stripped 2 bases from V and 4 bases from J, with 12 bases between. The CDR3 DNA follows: TGTGCCAGCAGTTTACCGGGGGGCCCATACAATGAGCAGTTCTTC. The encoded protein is CASSLPGGPYNEQFF.

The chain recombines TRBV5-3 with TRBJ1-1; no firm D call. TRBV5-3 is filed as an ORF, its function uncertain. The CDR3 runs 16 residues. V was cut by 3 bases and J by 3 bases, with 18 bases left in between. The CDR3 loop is CARSSLKQSKDTEAFF. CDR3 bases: TGTGCCAGAAGCTCCCTTAAACAGAGTAAGGACACTGAAGCTTTCTTT.

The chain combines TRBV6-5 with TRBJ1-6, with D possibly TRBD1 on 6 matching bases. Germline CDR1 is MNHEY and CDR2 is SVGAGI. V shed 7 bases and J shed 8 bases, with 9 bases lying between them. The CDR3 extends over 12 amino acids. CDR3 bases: TGTGCCAGCACGGACAGATATTCACCCCTCCACTTT. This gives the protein CASTDRYSPLHF.

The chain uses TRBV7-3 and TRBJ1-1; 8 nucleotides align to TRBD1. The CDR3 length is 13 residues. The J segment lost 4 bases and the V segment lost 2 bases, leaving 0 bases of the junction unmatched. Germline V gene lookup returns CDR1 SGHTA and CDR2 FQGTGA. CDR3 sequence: CASSLQGATEAFF. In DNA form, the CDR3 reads TGTGCCAGCAGCTTACAGGGGGCCACTGAAGCTTTCTTT.

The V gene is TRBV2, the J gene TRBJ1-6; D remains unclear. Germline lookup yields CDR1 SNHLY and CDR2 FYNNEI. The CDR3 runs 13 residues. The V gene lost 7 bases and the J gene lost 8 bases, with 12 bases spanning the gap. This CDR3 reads CASKEERYSPLHF. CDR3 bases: TGTGCCAGCAAGGAGGAGCGATATTCACCCCTCCACTTT.

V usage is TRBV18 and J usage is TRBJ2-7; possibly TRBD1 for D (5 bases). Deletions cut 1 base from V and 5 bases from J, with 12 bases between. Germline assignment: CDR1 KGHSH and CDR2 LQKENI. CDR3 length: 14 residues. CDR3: CASSPLAQGDEQYF. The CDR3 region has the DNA TGTGCCAGCTCACCACTCGCCCAGGGCGACGAGCAGTACTTC.

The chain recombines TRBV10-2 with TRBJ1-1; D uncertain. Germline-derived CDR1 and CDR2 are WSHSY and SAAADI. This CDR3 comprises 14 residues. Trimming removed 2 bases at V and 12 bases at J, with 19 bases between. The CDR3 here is CASSESIGLEVTFF. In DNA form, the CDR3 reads TGCGCCAGCAGTGAGAGTATAGGACTGGAGGTGACTTTCTTT.

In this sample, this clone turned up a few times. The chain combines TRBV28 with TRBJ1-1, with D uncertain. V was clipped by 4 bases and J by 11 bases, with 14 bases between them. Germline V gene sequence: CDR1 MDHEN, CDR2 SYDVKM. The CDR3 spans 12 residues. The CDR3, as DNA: TGTGCCAGCAGTTCACCTAACCGAGGTGCTTTCTTT. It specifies CASSSPNRGAFF.

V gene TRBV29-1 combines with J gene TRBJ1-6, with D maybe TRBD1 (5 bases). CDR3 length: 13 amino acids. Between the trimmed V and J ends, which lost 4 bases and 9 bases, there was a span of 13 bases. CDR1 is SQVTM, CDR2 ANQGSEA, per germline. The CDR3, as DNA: TGCAGCGTTGGGGCAGACAGTGGTTCACCCCTCCACTTT. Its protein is CSVGADSGSPLHF.

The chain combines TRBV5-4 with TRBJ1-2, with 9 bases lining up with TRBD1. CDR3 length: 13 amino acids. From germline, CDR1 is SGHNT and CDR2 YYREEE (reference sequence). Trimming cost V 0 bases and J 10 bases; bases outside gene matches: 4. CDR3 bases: TGTGCCAGCAGCTTGGACAGGGGGCCCCTCTACACCTTC. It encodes CASSLDRGPLYTF. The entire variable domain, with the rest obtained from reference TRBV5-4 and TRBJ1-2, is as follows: ETGVTQSPTHLIKTRGQQVTLRCSSQSGHNTVSWYQQALGQGPQFIFQYYREEENGRGNFPPRFSGLQFPNYSSELNVNALELDDSALYLCASSLDRGPLYTFGSGTRLTVV.

CDR3 DNA: TGTGCCAGCAGCTTTGGAATCCGGGATAACTACGAGCAGTACTTC. It specifies CASSFGIRDNYEQYF. The chain links TRBV5-6 to TRBJ2-5, with TRBD2 as a possible D gene (5 bases). The end of the DNA is better explained by TRBJ2-7, so the J call may be wrong. Germline-derived CDR1 and CDR2 are SGHDT and YYEEEE. This CDR3 has 15 amino acids.

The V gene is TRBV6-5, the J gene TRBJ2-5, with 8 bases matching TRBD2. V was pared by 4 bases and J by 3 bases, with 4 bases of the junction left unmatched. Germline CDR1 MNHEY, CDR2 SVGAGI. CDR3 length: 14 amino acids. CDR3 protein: CASSLSGGEETQYF. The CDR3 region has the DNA TGTGCCAGCAGTTTAAGCGGGGGCGAAGAGACCCAGTACTTC.

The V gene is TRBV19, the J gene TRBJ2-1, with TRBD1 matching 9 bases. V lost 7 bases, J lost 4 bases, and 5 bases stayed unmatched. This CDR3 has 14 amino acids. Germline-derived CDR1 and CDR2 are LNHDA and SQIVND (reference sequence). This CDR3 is CASTRDRDYNEQFF. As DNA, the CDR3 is TGTGCCAGTACTAGGGACAGGGATTACAATGAGCAGTTCTTC.

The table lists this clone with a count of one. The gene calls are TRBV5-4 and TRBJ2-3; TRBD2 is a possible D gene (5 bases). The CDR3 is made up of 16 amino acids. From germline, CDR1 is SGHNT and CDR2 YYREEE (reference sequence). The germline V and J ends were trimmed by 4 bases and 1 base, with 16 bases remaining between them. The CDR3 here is CASSLPRDLGTDTQYF. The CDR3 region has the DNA TGTGCCAGCAGCCTCCCCCGGGATCTGGGCACAGATACGCAGTATTTT.

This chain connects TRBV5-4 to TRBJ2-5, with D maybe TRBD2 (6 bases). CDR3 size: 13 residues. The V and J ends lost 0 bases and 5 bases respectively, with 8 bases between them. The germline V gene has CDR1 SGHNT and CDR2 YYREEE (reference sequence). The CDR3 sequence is CASSLVGGETQYF. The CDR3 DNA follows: TGTGCCAGCAGCTTGGTTGGAGGGGAGACCCAGTACTTC.